The clone carrying this TCR beta chain turned up a few times. Its antigen remains unknown. The TCR beta cDNA libraries carried unique molecular identifiers. Input populations of about 0.95 to 11 million T cells gave rise to 500,000 or so cDNA molecules. TCRdb called the PCR reads again in MiXCR, with one record for every CDR3 protein. The profile shows a few hundred thousand distinct CDR3 sequences, roughly 45% of them singletons. CDR1 SQVTM and CDR2 ANQGSEA come from the germline V gene. Trimming took off 4 bases at V and 8 bases at J, with 8 bases between the two ends. This CDR3 is 10 amino acids long. The sample belongs to a study of post-analysis software for immune sequencing data. Looking at the study overall: Included courses were relapsing-remitting and secondary progressive multiple sclerosis; progressive-relapsing multiple sclerosis was also included. Study findings and constraints: Patients had higher frequencies than controls of a few TRBV segments, including TRBV5-6, TRBV5-1 and TRBV20-1. People with multiple sclerosis had a significantly lower normalized Chao1 diversity than controls did. When the samples were clustered directly with F measure, those that had been prepared in the same batch showed strong co-clustering.

The origin of this receptor is a girl aged 5-17 years with multiple sclerosis. The rearrangement uses TRBV29-1 and TRBJ1-2; D uncertain. The specimen sequenced was blood. Written as DNA, the CDR3 is TGCAGCGTTGGGTCTCCGGGCTACACCTTC. Translating gives CSVGSPGYTF.